A selection of T cell receptor beta chains follows, all from one sample in a study of T-cell reconstitution after alpha-beta-depleted transplantation in children. TCRdb fed the PCR reads into MiXCR, producing one record per CDR3 protein. Here the sample spans fewer than 550,000 distinct CDR3 sequences, 16% being singletons. Sample: PBMCs, mostly from graft donor cells, taken 360 days after TCRalphabeta/CD19-depleted stem cell transplant. The receptors derive from a boy under three years old who had a stem cell transplant for Wiskott-Aldrich syndrome, so the T cells may come from the graft donor. Each CDR3 is given with its conserved first and last residue. Fields, in order: J gene, D gene, clone size, V gene, CDR3 protein, CDR3 DNA. A D gene is named only where the DNA matches it firmly. A row's size may be missing; if present it is once, few, many or a size class.

j_gene: TRBJ2-3
d_gene: .
abundance: .
v_gene: TRBV20-1
CDR3aa: CSARDWASTDTQYF
CDR3nt: TGCAGTGCTAGAGATTGGGCTAGCACAGATACGCAGTATTTT

j_gene: TRBJ1-2
d_gene: .
abundance: .
v_gene: TRBV24-1
CDR3aa: CATSPDGYGYTF
CDR3nt: TGTGCCACCAGCCCAGACGGCTATGGCTACACCTTC

j_gene: TRBJ2-7
d_gene: .
abundance: .
v_gene: TRBV11-2
CDR3aa: CASSLDGDIYEQYF
CDR3nt: TGTGCCAGCAGCTTAGATGGGGATATCTACGAGCAGTACTTC

j_gene: TRBJ2-3
d_gene: .
abundance: many
v_gene: TRBV28
CDR3aa: CASSPRGHTQYF
CDR3nt: TGTGCCAGCAGCCCTAGGGGACATACGCAGTATTTT

j_gene: TRBJ1-6
d_gene: .
abundance: .
v_gene: TRBV12-3/TRBV12-4
CDR3aa: CASSLVSSYNSPLHF
CDR3nt: TGTGCCAGCAGTTTAGTGAGCTCCTATAATTCACCCCTCCACTTT

j_gene: TRBJ2-7
d_gene: TRBD2
abundance: .
v_gene: TRBV6-1
CDR3aa: CASSRTSAVYEQYF
CDR3nt: TGTGCCAGCAGCCGGACTAGCGCGGTCTACGAGCAGTACTTC

j_gene: TRBJ2-7
d_gene: TRBD1
abundance: .
v_gene: TRBV2
CDR3aa: CASRARTGISYEQYF
CDR3nt: TGTGCCAGCAGGGCCCGGACAGGGATCTCCTACGAGCAGTACTTC

j_gene: TRBJ2-5
d_gene: TRBD2
abundance: .
v_gene: TRBV24-1
CDR3aa: CATSDSTLAGVGTQYF
CDR3nt: TGTGCCACCAGTGATTCGACACTAGCGGGGGTGGGGACCCAGTACTTC

j_gene: TRBJ2-3
d_gene: .
abundance: few
v_gene: TRBV10-3
CDR3aa: CATGLKAATSTDTQYF
CDR3nt: TGTGCAACGGGACTGAAGGCAGCCACAAGCACAGATACGCAGTATTTT

j_gene: TRBJ1-1
d_gene: .
abundance: once
v_gene: TRBV5-1
CDR3aa: CASGRRFFEAFF
CDR3nt: TGCGCCAGCGGTCGACGTTTCTTTGAAGCTTTCTTT

j_gene: TRBJ2-3
d_gene: .
abundance: .
v_gene: TRBV5-5
CDR3aa: CASSLERRASTDTQYF
CDR3nt: TGTGCCAGCAGCTTGGAGCGCAGGGCTAGCACAGATACGCAGTATTTT

j_gene: TRBJ2-7
d_gene: .
abundance: .
v_gene: TRBV18
CDR3aa: CASSPESSYEQYF
CDR3nt: TGTGCCAGCTCACCAGAGTCATCCTACGAGCAGTACTTC

j_gene: TRBJ2-7
d_gene: .
abundance: many
v_gene: TRBV20-1
CDR3aa: CSARWVGYEQYF
CDR3nt: TGCAGTGCTAGGTGGGTCGGCTACGAGCAGTACTTC